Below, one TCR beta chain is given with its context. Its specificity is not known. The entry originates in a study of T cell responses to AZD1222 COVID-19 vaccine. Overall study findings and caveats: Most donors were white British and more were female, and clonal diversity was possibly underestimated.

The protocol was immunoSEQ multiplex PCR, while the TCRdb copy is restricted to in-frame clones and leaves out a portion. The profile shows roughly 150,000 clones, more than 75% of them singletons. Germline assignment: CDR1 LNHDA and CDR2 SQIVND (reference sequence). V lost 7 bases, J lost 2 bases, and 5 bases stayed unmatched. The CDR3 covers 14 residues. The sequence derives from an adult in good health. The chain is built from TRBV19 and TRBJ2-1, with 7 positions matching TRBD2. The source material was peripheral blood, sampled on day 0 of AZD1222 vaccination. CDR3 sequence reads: CASKTGLAYNEQFF. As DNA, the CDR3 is TGTGCCAGTAAAACAGGACTAGCCTACAATGAGCAGTTCTTC.